This T cell receptor beta chain was found in a study of control samples from healthy donors and cancer patients. Assay: immunoSEQ multiplex PCR; the TCRdb copy retains only in-frame clones and omits some. The sample has 100,000 or so clones; about nine tenths are singletons. Sequenced: blood. The source of this sequence is a woman under 40 in good health.

Here the CDR3 DNA reads TGTGCCAGCAGACTAAGGTCGGCTGGCACTGAAGCTTTCTTT. Translating it yields CASRLRSAGTEAFF. The J gene is TRBJ1-1, the V gene TRBV6-5, with unresolved D. The CDR3 extends over 14 amino acids. From germline, CDR1 is MNHEY and CDR2 SVGAGI. Trimming removed 6 bases from V and 4 bases from J, with 15 bases in between.